Below, 30 T cell receptor beta chains from the same sample are listed, as sequenced in a study of T cell responses to AZD1222 COVID-19 vaccine. Profiling relied on immunoSEQ multiplex PCR, and the TCRdb table lists in-frame clones only, not all of them. The sample shows about 190,000 clones, roughly 93% of them seen only once. Specimen: peripheral blood, collected on day 0 of AZD1222 vaccination. The receptor source for this set is an adult in good health.

The J gene is TRBJ1-3, the V gene TRBV29-1; no clear D gene. CDR3 length: 12 residues. Germline values: CDR1 SQVTM, CDR2 ANQGSEA. V lost 4 bases to trimming and J lost 0 bases, with 4 bases between them. CDR3 DNA sequence: TGCAGCGTTGGAAACTCTGGAAACACCATATATTTT. Translation gives CSVGNSGNTIYF.

The rearrangement links TRBV5-1 to TRBJ2-2; D gene ambiguous. V shed 7 bases and J shed 5 bases, with 9 bases lying between them. The germline V gene has CDR1 SGHRS and CDR2 YFSETQ. The CDR3 is made up of 12 amino acids. The CDR3 sequence: CASRSPTGELFF. The CDR3 nucleotides are TGCGCCAGCCGATCCCCGACCGGGGAGCTGTTTTTT.

The V gene is TRBV4-3, the J gene TRBJ2-2; no reliable D call. Between the trimmed V and J ends, which lost 0 bases and 10 bases, there was a span of 15 bases. CDR1 is LGHNA and CDR2 is YSLEER in the germline V gene. The CDR3 is made up of 15 amino acids. This CDR3 reads CASSQEIVTRTELFF. DNA for the CDR3: TGCGCCAGCAGCCAAGAAATCGTGACTCGTACGGAGCTGTTTTTT.

The gene calls are TRBV27 and TRBJ1-2; D is possibly TRBD1 (6 bases). Germline V lookup: CDR1 MNHEY, CDR2 SMNVEV (reference sequence). The CDR3 contains 13 residues. Trimming cost V 5 bases and J 3 bases, with 10 bases left between them. The CDR3 region is CASSGQNDYGYTF. In DNA form, the CDR3 reads TGTGCCAGCAGTGGACAGAACGACTATGGCTACACCTTC.

V gene TRBV6-5 combines with J gene TRBJ1-2; D unresolved. Germline lookup yields CDR1 MNHEY and CDR2 SVGAGI. The length of the CDR3 is 12 residues. V shed 4 bases and J shed 1 base, with 4 bases lying between them. The DNA of the CDR3 is TGTGCCAGCAGTTCAGATAACTATGGCTACACCTTC. This gives the protein CASSSDNYGYTF.

In nucleotides, the CDR3 is TGCAGCACCGGCAGGTCCTGGAGTAGCAATCAGCCCCAGCATTTT. Translated, it gives CSTGRSWSSNQPQHF. This sequence joins TRBV29-1 and TRBJ1-5; D remains ambiguous. CDR1 SQVTM and CDR2 ANQGSEA come from the germline V gene. Trimming stripped 8 bases from V and 0 bases from J, with 17 bases between. CDR3 length: 15 amino acids.

The V call is TRBV12-3 or TRBV12-4, the J call TRBJ1-2; D possibly corresponds to TRBD1 (5 bases). CDR3 size: 13 residues. Trimming removed 7 bases at V and 3 bases at J, with 12 bases between. The CDR3 here is CASIGQGDYGYTF. DNA for the CDR3: TGTGCCAGCATCGGACAAGGCGACTATGGCTACACCTTC.

Note on this clone: The same CDR3 is also encoded by other DNA sequences in this sample. This chain connects TRBV27 to TRBJ1-2, with D tentatively TRBD1 (6 bases). The germline CDR1 and CDR2 sequences are MNHEY and SMNVEV (reference sequence). The CDR3 loop spans 13 amino acids. Between the trimmed V and J ends, which lost 6 bases and 0 bases, there was a span of 8 bases. The CDR3 coding sequence is TGTGCCAGCAGCTCAGGGGCTAACTATGGCTACACCTTC. Its protein is CASSSGANYGYTF.

This chain joins TRBV9 and TRBJ2-5, with D possibly being TRBD1 (6 bases). The V gene lost 0 bases and the J gene lost 4 bases, with 10 bases spanning the gap. The CDR3 length is 14 residues. CDR1 is SGDLS and CDR2 is YYNGEE in the germline V gene. The CDR3 DNA reads TGTGCCAGCAGCGTAGCTCTAGGGGGAGAGACCCAGTACTTC. Translation: CASSVALGGETQYF.

This chain joins TRBV7-2 and TRBJ1-2, with 8 nucleotides matching TRBD1. There are 13 residues in the CDR3. Per the germline V gene, CDR1 is SGHTA and CDR2 is FQGNSA. The V segment lost 4 bases and the J segment 6 bases; nucleotides outside the gene matches: 4. The CDR3 nucleotides read TGTGCCAGCAGCTCTGACAGGGGCCATGGCTACACCTTC. Its protein is CASSSDRGHGYTF. Based on the CDR3 plus reference TRBV7-2 and TRBJ1-2, the full variable domain is GAGVSQSPSNKVTEKGKDVELRCDPISGHTALYWYRQSLGQGLEFLIYFQGNSAPDKSGLPSDRFSAERTGGSVSTLTIQRTQQEDSAVYLCASSSDRGHGYTFGSGTRLTVV.

The chain has TRBV29-1 and TRBJ2-7, with unresolved D. The CDR3 is 14 amino acids. V shed 4 bases and J shed 0 bases, with 13 bases lying between them. Germline CDR1 and CDR2: SQVTM and ANQGSEA. CDR3 sequence: CSVGITASSYEQYF. The DNA for the CDR3 is TGCAGCGTTGGTATCACAGCGAGCTCCTACGAGCAGTACTTC.

The V and J genes are TRBV29-1 and TRBJ2-3; either TRBD1 or TRBD2 may fit D (5 bases each). CDR3 length: 14 amino acids. Germline V gene sequence: CDR1 SQVTM, CDR2 ANQGSEA. Trimming took off 7 bases at V and 3 bases at J, with 17 bases between the two ends. Written as DNA, the CDR3 is TGCAGCGCCCCGGGGACGGGGATAACAGATACGCAGTATTTT. This codes for CSAPGTGITDTQYF.

V gene TRBV30 combines with J gene TRBJ2-7; 7 bases are a match to TRBD2. The CDR3 consists of 14 residues. Per germline, CDR1 GTSNPN and CDR2 SVGIG (reference sequence). The ends lost 0 bases at V and 9 bases at J; junction bases unmatched: 11. The CDR3 DNA reads as TGTGCCTGGAGTGTGGGTAGGGGCGGGGGTTGGCAGTACTTC. This gives the protein CAWSVGRGGGWQYF. The whole variable domain, remainder taken from reference TRBV30 and TRBJ2-7, is SQTIHQWPATLVQPVGSPLSLECTVEGTSNPNLYWYRQAAGRGLQLLFYSVGIGQISSEVPQNLSASRPQDRQFILSSKKLLLSDSGFYLCAWSVGRGGGWQYFGPGTRLTVT.

This chain joins TRBV4-2 and TRBJ2-7; 7 bases match TRBD2. V lost 0 bases and J lost 5; bases outside the gene matches: 7. The germline V gene has CDR1 LGHNA and CDR2 YNFKEQ. The CDR3 extends over 15 amino acids. The CDR3, as DNA: TGTGCCAGCAGCCAAGAGGGGGGAGGGCCGGACGAGCAGTACTTC. Amino acids: CASSQEGGGPDEQYF.

The CDR3 protein is CASSTTARGTEAFF. CDR3 DNA: TGTGCCAGCTCAACCACCGCGCGGGGCACTGAAGCTTTCTTT. The chain carries TRBV18 and TRBJ1-1, with D unresolved. The germline V gene has CDR1 KGHSH and CDR2 LQKENI. Trimming took off 5 bases at V and 4 bases at J, with 14 bases between the two ends. This CDR3 region has 14 residues.

This chain connects TRBV11-3 to TRBJ2-1; a possible D gene is TRBD2 (6 bases). The CDR3 is made up of 13 amino acids. Trimming removed 0 bases from V and 7 bases from J, with 7 bases in between. Germline V gene lookup returns CDR1 SGHNT and CDR2 YENEEA. CDR3 loop: CASSLEEGNEQFF. CDR3 DNA sequence: TGTGCCAGCAGCTTAGAGGAGGGGAATGAGCAGTTCTTC.

The gene calls are TRBV29-1 and TRBJ2-1, with 10 positions matching TRBD2. V lost 4 bases and J lost 4; bases outside the gene matches: 10. The CDR3 extends over 16 amino acids. Germline V gene sequence: CDR1 SQVTM, CDR2 ANQGSEA. Written as DNA, the CDR3 is TGCAGCGTTGGGACCCTCTCTAGCGGGGGTTACAATGAGCAGTTCTTC. Protein product: CSVGTLSSGGYNEQFF.

The rearrangement joins TRBV28 to TRBJ1-1, with TRBD1 matching over 7 bases. The junction had 13 bases not matched to a gene; V was cut back by 2 bases and J by 4 bases. This CDR3 is 17 amino acids long. Germline V lookup: CDR1 MDHEN, CDR2 SYDVKM. The CDR3, as DNA: TGTGCCAGCAGTTTAGTGACAGGGATGGATCGTCTCACTGAAGCTTTCTTT. Residues: CASSLVTGMDRLTEAFF.

The chain recombines TRBV30 with TRBJ1-4, with D possibly matching TRBD1 (5 bases). Between the trimmed V and J ends, which lost 4 bases and 3 bases, there was a span of 12 bases. Germline V lookup: CDR1 GTSNPN, CDR2 SVGIG (reference sequence). The CDR3 covers 14 residues. CDR3 sequence: CAWTWGIPNEKLFF. The CDR3 DNA reads TGTGCCTGGACATGGGGGATCCCTAATGAAAAACTGTTTTTT.

The V and J genes are TRBV28 and TRBJ1-5; TRBD1 is a possible D gene (5 bases). Germline lookup yields CDR1 MDHEN and CDR2 SYDVKM. V was cut by 1 base and J by 4 bases, with 8 bases left in between. The CDR3 has 14 amino acids. This chain's CDR3 is CASSLSGGNQPQHF. CDR3 nucleotides: TGTGCCAGCAGTTTATCTGGGGGGAATCAGCCCCAGCATTTT.

V gene TRBV2 combines with J gene TRBJ1-2; TRBD1 matches at 9 bases. Trimming at V came to 6 bases and at J to 8 bases, leaving 7 bases not matched to a gene. Germline V gene sequence: CDR1 SNHLY, CDR2 FYNNEI. There are 13 residues in the CDR3. The CDR3 nucleotides are TGTGCCAGCAGGGGGGACAGGGTTGAAGGCTACACCTTC. Encoded protein: CASRGDRVEGYTF.

The genes are TRBV27 and TRBJ1-2, with D possibly TRBD1 on 5 matching bases. Germline V gene data show CDR1 as MNHEY and CDR2 as SMNVEV (reference sequence). The CDR3 loop spans 13 amino acids. V lost 1 base to trimming and J lost 8 bases, with 11 bases between them. The CDR3 DNA reads as TGTGCCAGCAGTTTATGGTCATGGGGCGGCTACACCTTC. Its translation: CASSLWSWGGYTF.

The J gene is TRBJ2-7, the V gene TRBV4-1, with TRBD2 identical over 8 bases. The V and J ends lost 6 bases and 0 bases, in that order; junction bases with no gene match: 4. The CDR3 spans 14 residues. Per germline, CDR1 MGHRA and CDR2 YSYEKL. CDR3: CASRAGGSSYEQYF. The CDR3 DNA reads TGCGCCAGCAGGGCGGGAGGCTCCTCCTACGAGCAGTACTTC.

This clone was found a few times. The V and J genes are TRBV30 and TRBJ2-1, with D unclear. Trimming pared 7 bases from V and 4 bases from J, leaving 11 bases between. This CDR3 is 12 amino acids long. From germline, CDR1 is GTSNPN and CDR2 SVGIG (reference sequence). The CDR3 region is CAYGLGYNEQFF. The DNA of the CDR3 is TGTGCCTACGGTCTCGGATACAATGAGCAGTTCTTC.

The V and J genes are TRBV5-4 and TRBJ2-7, with no clear D. Germline-derived CDR1 and CDR2 are SGHNT and YYREEE (reference sequence). The CDR3 is 13 residues long. Trimming stripped 2 bases from V and 4 bases from J, with 10 bases between. The CDR3 coding sequence is TGTGCCAGCAGCTTACCCCCTAGTTACGAGCAGTACTTC. Residues: CASSLPPSYEQYF. Based on the CDR3 plus reference TRBV5-4 and TRBJ2-7, the full variable domain is ETGVTQSPTHLIKTRGQQVTLRCSSQSGHNTVSWYQQALGQGPQFIFQYYREEENGRGNFPPRFSGLQFPNYSSELNVNALELDDSALYLCASSLPPSYEQYFGPGTRLTVT.

V and J are TRBV18 and TRBJ1-4; TRBD1 might be the D (6 bases). Trimming removed 5 bases from V and 7 bases from J, with 11 bases in between. Germline V gene data show CDR1 as KGHSH and CDR2 as LQKENI. The CDR3 contains 13 residues. CDR3 sequence (DNA): TGTGCCAGCTCAGGACAGCGGGGTGAAAAACTGTTTTTT. It codes for CASSGQRGEKLFF.

This chain joins TRBV5-1 and TRBJ2-2, with TRBD2 identical over 8 bases. The ends lost 5 bases at V and 6 bases at J; junction bases unmatched: 6. Germline assignment: CDR1 SGHRS and CDR2 YFSETQ. CDR3 length: 14 residues. CDR3 loop: CASRGTSLPGELFF. The CDR3 nucleotides read TGCGCCAGCAGGGGGACTAGTCTCCCCGGGGAGCTGTTTTTT.

The chain recombines TRBV19 with TRBJ1-1; tentative D call: TRBD1 (5 bases). Trimming removed 5 bases from V and 0 bases from J, with 13 bases in between. CDR3 length: 15 residues. CDR1 is LNHDA and CDR2 is SQIVND in the germline V gene (reference sequence). CDR3 coding DNA: TGTGCCAGTAGTCTATGGACAAGGATGAACACTGAAGCTTTCTTT. Encoded protein: CASSLWTRMNTEAFF.

CDR3 amino acids: CASSLARGRTSNFMQYF. The DNA of the CDR3 is TGTGCCAGCAGCTTAGCGCGGGGAAGGACTAGCAACTTTATGCAGTACTTC. This chain joins TRBV7-6 and TRBJ2-7; the match to TRBD2 covers 8 bases. V gave up 0 bases and J gave up 9 bases; unmatched junction bases: 16. CDR3 length equals 17 residues. Germline values: CDR1 SGHVS, CDR2 FNYEAQ.

V is TRBV18 and J is TRBJ2-3, with TRBD2 identical over 9 bases. The CDR3 is 15 residues long. Trimming cost V 4 bases and J 3 bases; bases outside gene matches: 5. Germline lookup yields CDR1 KGHSH and CDR2 LQKENI. The CDR3 DNA reads as TGTGCCAGCTCACTGAATAGCGGGAGAACAGATACGCAGTATTTT. It yields the protein CASSLNSGRTDTQYF.